These 15 T cell receptor beta chains were sequenced from one sample in a study of blood T cell repertoires in COVID-19. The protocol was immunoSEQ multiplex PCR, while the TCRdb copy is restricted to in-frame clones and leaves out a portion. The sample includes roughly 100,000 clones, approximately 77% of them seen just once. Sequenced material: peripheral blood. The source is an elderly woman with acute or convalescent COVID-19.

The chain links TRBV9 to TRBJ1-1, with 8 bases matching TRBD1. The V segment lost 4 bases and the J segment 0 bases; nucleotides outside the gene matches: 5. There are 15 residues in the CDR3. The germline V gene encodes CDR1 SGDLS and CDR2 YYNGEE. This chain's CDR3 is CASSLRTGLNTEAFF. The CDR3 DNA is TGTGCCAGCAGCCTCCGGACAGGGCTGAACACTGAAGCTTTCTTT.

The chain employs TRBV28 and TRBJ2-3, with D unresolved. The CDR3 is 12 residues long. Germline-derived CDR1 and CDR2 are MDHEN and SYDVKM. The V gene lost 3 bases and the J gene lost 3 bases, with 4 bases spanning the gap. The CDR3 region has the DNA TGTGCCAGCAGTTTGACTACAGATACGCAGTATTTT. Translated, it gives CASSLTTDTQYF. The full variable domain, rest sourced from reference TRBV28 and TRBJ2-3, is DVKVTQSSRYLVKRTGEKVFLECVQDMDHENMFWYRQDPGLGLRLIYFSYDVKMKEKGDIPEGYSVSREKKERFSLILESASTNQTSMYLCASSLTTDTQYFGPGTRLTVL.

In this sample, this clone turned up a few times. The V and J genes are TRBV28 and TRBJ2-7; 7 positions agree with TRBD2. Trimming took 1 base from V and 5 from J; bases not matched to a gene: 8. CDR3 size: 15 residues. Germline V gives CDR1 MDHEN, CDR2 SYDVKM. In DNA form, the CDR3 reads TGTGCCAGCAGTTTATTGGCGGGAGACAAGGACGAGCAGTACTTC. It codes for CASSLLAGDKDEQYF. Combining the CDR3 with reference TRBV28 and TRBJ2-7 gives the whole variable domain DVKVTQSSRYLVKRTGEKVFLECVQDMDHENMFWYRQDPGLGLRLIYFSYDVKMKEKGDIPEGYSVSREKKERFSLILESASTNQTSMYLCASSLLAGDKDEQYFGPGTRLTVT.

In DNA form, the CDR3 reads TGTGCCAGCAGTTACTCGTCAGGGGCCTACGAGCAGTACTTC. This gives the protein CASSYSSGAYEQYF. The V gene is TRBV6-5, the J gene TRBJ2-7, with D possibly TRBD1 on 6 matching bases. Germline CDR1 and CDR2: MNHEY and SVGAGI. This CDR3 is built from 14 residues. The V end lost 0 bases, the J end lost 2 bases, and 8 bases lay between the germline ends.

This rearrangement joins TRBV9 to TRBJ2-7; maybe TRBD2 (6 bases). The germline gives CDR1 SGDLS, CDR2 YYNGEE. Deletions cut 4 bases from V and 2 bases from J, with 13 bases between. The CDR3 spans 14 residues. CDR3 in amino acids: CASSPSTGAYEQYF. In nucleotides, the CDR3 is TGTGCCAGCAGCCCAAGTACGGGGGCCTACGAGCAGTACTTC.

As regards this clone: The same CDR3 also results from other DNA sequences found in this sample. This rearrangement joins TRBV12-3 or TRBV12-4 to TRBJ1-1, with a possible D match to TRBD1 (6 bases). V lost 5 bases and J 8 bases, leaving 9 bases between the germline ends. CDR3 length: 11 residues. CDR3 sequence: CASSTGTEAFF. Written as DNA, the CDR3 is TGTGCCAGCAGTACCGGGACAGAAGCTTTCTTT.

The chain uses TRBV10-3 and TRBJ2-3, with TRBD2 as a possible D gene (5 bases). The CDR3 runs to 13 residues. With 4 bases removed from V and 0 bases from J, the gap between germline ends came to 5 bases. In germline, CDR1 is ENHRY, CDR2 SYGVKD. The CDR3 sequence: CAISGRSTDTQYF. CDR3 coding DNA: TGTGCCATCAGTGGGAGGAGCACAGATACGCAGTATTTT.

This chain joins TRBV7-2 and TRBJ2-5, with D possibly being TRBD1 (7 bases). This CDR3 comprises 14 residues. Germline-derived CDR1 and CDR2 are SGHTA and FQGNSA. V lost 8 bases and J 2 bases, leaving 15 bases between the germline ends. The CDR3 DNA reads as TGTGCCAGCGTCCCCAGGGGGGAACAAGAGACCCAGTACTTC. Protein product: CASVPRGEQETQYF. Full variable domain (remainder filled in from reference TRBV7-2 and TRBJ2-5): GAGVSQSPSNKVTEKGKDVELRCDPISGHTALYWYRQSLGQGLEFLIYFQGNSAPDKSGLPSDRFSAERTGGSVSTLTIQRTQQEDSAVYLCASVPRGEQETQYFGPGTRLLVL.

The rearrangement uses TRBV10-3 and TRBJ2-3; 9 bases are a match to TRBD1. The CDR3 covers 13 residues. The trim removed 6 bases at V and 5 bases at J, leaving 3 bases unmatched. Germline V gives CDR1 ENHRY, CDR2 SYGVKD. The CDR3 DNA is TGTGCCATCAGGACAGGGGGGGAAGATACGCAGTATTTT. Residues: CAIRTGGEDTQYF.

The genes are TRBV9 and TRBJ2-1; D not certain. Germline loops: CDR1 SGDLS, CDR2 YYNGEE. This CDR3 spans 13 amino acids. V lost 1 base and J 3 bases, leaving 5 bases between the germline ends. The CDR3 sequence: CASSVNNYNEQFF. CDR3 sequence (DNA): TGTGCCAGCAGCGTAAACAACTACAATGAGCAGTTCTTC.

The V gene is TRBV12-5, the J gene TRBJ2-2; D possibly corresponds to TRBD1 (5 bases). The CDR3 is 14 residues long. From germline, CDR1 is LGHNT and CDR2 FRNRAP. V dropped 9 bases and J dropped 3 bases, with 14 bases sitting between them. CDR3 amino acids: CASKDSWDTGELFF. CDR3 nucleotide sequence: TGTGCTAGCAAAGACAGTTGGGACACCGGGGAGCTGTTTTTT.

This clone was seen at least ten times. This chain links TRBV9 with TRBJ1-2; D remains ambiguous. The CDR3 loop spans 11 amino acids. CDR1 and CDR2 (germline): SGDLS, YYNGEE. Trimming removed 3 bases from V and 5 bases from J, with 5 bases in between. This CDR3 is CASSDEYGYTF. CDR3 bases: TGTGCCAGCAGCGATGAGTATGGCTACACCTTC.

The chain is built from TRBV11-2 and TRBJ2-7; 8 nucleotides align to TRBD1. The trim removed 3 bases at V and 6 bases at J, leaving 7 bases unmatched. CDR1 and CDR2 (germline): SGHAT, FQNNGV. This CDR3 region has 14 residues. CDR3 amino acids: CASSFRRQGSEQYF. In nucleotides, the CDR3 is TGTGCCAGCAGCTTCCGGAGACAGGGGAGCGAGCAGTACTTC.

This chain connects TRBV5-1 to TRBJ2-7, with TRBD1 matching over 7 bases. Germline V gene data show CDR1 as SGHRS and CDR2 as YFSETQ. Trimming removed 5 bases from V and 6 bases from J; junction bases left unmatched: 11. The CDR3 consists of 14 residues. The DNA of the CDR3 is TGCGCCAGCAGTTTCGGGACAGCCAGTAGCGAGCAGTACTTC. Translation gives CASSFGTASSEQYF. Based on the CDR3 plus reference TRBV5-1 and TRBJ2-7, the full variable domain is KAGVTQTPRYLIKTRGQQVTLSCSPISGHRSVSWYQQTPGQGLQFLFEYFSETQRNKGNFPGRFSGRQFSNSRSEMNVSTLELGDSALYLCASSFGTASSEQYFGPGTRLTVT.

This clone appeared a few times. The V call is TRBV18, the J call TRBJ2-1, with TRBD2 matching 7 bases. The CDR3 sequence is 15 residues long. Germline values: CDR1 KGHSH, CDR2 LQKENI. V gave up 1 base and J gave up 7 bases; unmatched junction bases: 7. The CDR3 bases are TGTGCCAGCTCACCACGGGAGGGTGGAGGTAATGAGCAGTTCTTC. Amino acid sequence: CASSPREGGGNEQFF. Using reference TRBV18 and TRBJ2-1 for the parts outside the CDR3, the full variable domain is NAGVMQNPRHLVRRRGQEARLRCSPMKGHSHVYWYRQLPEEGLKFMVYLQKENIIDESGMPKERFSAEFPKEGPSILRIQQVVRGDSAAYFCASSPREGGGNEQFFGPGTRLTVL.